These 29 T cell receptor beta chains were sequenced from one sample in a study of blood T cells in healthy people across ages. A second PCR, run for roughly 6 to 11 cycles, used a sample-barcoded 5' primer plus a J-beta primer mix. TCRdb ran MiXCR on the 5' RACE reads and lists one entry per CDR3 protein. This sample has about 1,400,000 distinct CDR3 sequences, with roughly 59% found just once. Sequenced input: blood. The receptors originated from a man aged 18 to 35 in good health.

This chain links TRBV29-1 with TRBJ2-7; the D is unclear. Germline-derived CDR1 and CDR2 are SQVTM and ANQGSEA. The CDR3 loop spans 12 amino acids. Trimming stripped 4 bases from V and 3 bases from J, with 10 bases between. CDR3 residues: CSVVNGDYEQYF. As DNA, the CDR3 is TGCAGCGTTGTGAATGGGGACTACGAGCAGTACTTC.

This chain connects TRBV5-1 to TRBJ2-7; TRBD1 is a possible D gene (6 bases). In germline, CDR1 is SGHRS, CDR2 YFSETQ. This CDR3 region has 16 residues. V gave up 0 bases and J gave up 0 bases, with 13 bases separating them. The CDR3 region is CASSLGWTDSSYEQYF. CDR3 DNA: TGCGCCAGCAGCTTGGGTTGGACAGACAGCTCCTACGAGCAGTACTTC.

The rearrangement joins TRBV6-1 to TRBJ2-3, with D unresolved. Trimming pared 1 base from V and 4 bases from J, leaving 12 bases between. This CDR3 comprises 15 residues. Germline V CDR1 and CDR2: MNHNS, SASEGT. The CDR3 sequence: CASSEGAWTADTQYF. Here the CDR3 DNA reads TGTGCCAGCAGTGAAGGGGCGTGGACCGCAGATACGCAGTATTTT.

This chain connects TRBV5-1 to TRBJ2-3, with 8 bases matching TRBD2. Per the germline V gene, CDR1 is SGHRS and CDR2 is YFSETQ. This CDR3 is built from 15 residues. With V trimmed by 4 bases and J by 6 bases, 10 bases remained unmatched. DNA for the CDR3: TGCGCCAGCAGCATCGGGGGGGCCGGGTTTGATACGCAGTATTTT. Its translation: CASSIGGAGFDTQYF.

This clonotype showed up just a few times. The V gene is TRBV12-3 or TRBV12-4, the J gene TRBJ2-1; the match to TRBD2 covers 10 bases. J lost 6 bases, V lost 2 bases, and 4 bases had no gene match. The length of the CDR3 is 15 residues. The CDR3 region has the DNA TGTGCCAGCAGTTTAACTAGCGGGGCCCCCAATGAGCAGTTCTTC. Translated, it gives CASSLTSGAPNEQFF.

The chain links TRBV5-1 to TRBJ2-1, with 12 bases aligning to TRBD2. The CDR3 length is 19 residues. The V gene end was trimmed by 3 bases and the J gene end by 5 bases; junction bases not matched to a gene: 15. CDR1 and CDR2 (germline): SGHRS, YFSETQ. CDR3 sequence (DNA): TGCGCCAGCAGCTCTGCTAGCGGGGGGGCTTTCGCCTATCACAATGAGCAGTTCTTC. It codes for CASSSASGGAFAYHNEQFF. Full variable domain (remainder filled in from reference TRBV5-1 and TRBJ2-1): KAGVTQTPRYLIKTRGQQVTLSCSPISGHRSVSWYQQTPGQGLQFLFEYFSETQRNKGNFPGRFSGRQFSNSRSEMNVSTLELGDSALYLCASSSASGGAFAYHNEQFFGPGTRLTVL.

The chain is built from TRBV20-1 and TRBJ2-3; no reliable D call. Germline CDR1 DFQATT, CDR2 SNEGSKA (reference sequence). Trimming shortened V by 3 bases and J by 0 bases, and 10 bases separated the two germline ends. This CDR3 contains 14 residues. The CDR3 reads CSASYTRSTDTQYF. The CDR3 DNA sequence: TGCAGTGCTAGTTATACCAGAAGCACAGATACGCAGTATTTT.

The chain uses TRBV6-5 and TRBJ2-7; no definite D call. The CDR3 is 11 residues long. With 6 bases removed from V and 3 bases from J, the gap between germline ends came to 6 bases. The germline CDR1 and CDR2 sequences are MNHEY and SVGAGI. The CDR3 DNA is TGTGCCAGCAGGGGCATCTACGAGCAGTACTTC. Translating it yields CASRGIYEQYF.

The chain couples TRBV29-1 to TRBJ2-1, with D perhaps TRBD1 (5 bases). CDR3 size: 16 residues. The germline V and J ends were trimmed by 6 bases and 0 bases, with 18 bases remaining between them. Per germline, CDR1 SQVTM and CDR2 ANQGSEA. Here the CDR3 DNA reads TGCAGCGTCGTTCAGGGAACAGCAAGCTCCTACAATGAGCAGTTCTTC. Its translation is CSVVQGTASSYNEQFF.

The chain employs TRBV2 and TRBJ1-2; 9 bases match TRBD1. The CDR3 has 15 residues. Germline CDR1 is SNHLY and CDR2 is FYNNEI. V shed 3 bases and J 7 bases; nucleotides not matched to a gene: 9. For the CDR3, the DNA is TGTGCCAGCAGTGATGGGGTTGAGACAGGGGGTGGCTACACCTTC. Translation gives CASSDGVETGGGYTF.

The V and J genes are TRBV27 and TRBJ1-4; 9 bases fit TRBD1. The V and J ends lost 4 bases and 7 bases, in that order; junction bases with no gene match: 7. The germline gives CDR1 MNHEY, CDR2 SMNVEV (reference sequence). The CDR3 contains 15 residues. The CDR3 sequence: CASSSDRGSGEKLFF. CDR3 in DNA: TGTGCCAGCAGTTCCGACAGGGGGTCAGGTGAAAAACTGTTTTTT.

This sequence joins TRBV6-2 or TRBV6-3 and TRBJ2-1; D perhaps matches TRBD2 (5 bases). The CDR3 has 16 residues. V was clipped by 3 bases and J by 4 bases, with 16 bases between them. Germline assignment: CDR1 MNHEY and CDR2 SVGEGT. The CDR3 bases are TGTGCCAGCAGTTATATTGCGGGCTCGGGTTACAATGAGCAGTTCTTC. Translation: CASSYIAGSGYNEQFF.

This clonotype has a handful of counts. V and J are TRBV3-1 and TRBJ2-3; TRBD2 aligns across 12 bases. The trim removed 9 bases at V and 4 bases at J, leaving 8 bases unmatched. The CDR3 contains 15 residues. Germline CDR1 is LGHDT and CDR2 is YNNKEL (reference sequence). CDR3 protein: CASATSGSVADTQYF. The CDR3 DNA reads as TGTGCCAGTGCGACTAGCGGGAGTGTCGCAGATACGCAGTATTTT.

The CDR3 loop reads CASMRGANYGYTF. The CDR3 DNA is TGTGCCAGCATGAGAGGAGCGAACTATGGCTACACCTTC. The chain recombines TRBV28 with TRBJ1-2, with unresolved D. Germline values: CDR1 MDHEN, CDR2 SYDVKM. Trimming cost V 7 bases and J 2 bases, with 11 bases left between them. The CDR3 runs to 13 residues.

In nucleotides, the CDR3 is TGCAGCGTTTTACAGGGAAGTCTCTACGAGCAGTACTTC. It codes for CSVLQGSLYEQYF. The gene calls are TRBV29-1 and TRBJ2-7; maybe TRBD1 (6 bases). Germline-derived CDR1 and CDR2 are SQVTM and ANQGSEA. CDR3 length equals 13 residues. The V gene lost 5 bases and the J gene lost 3 bases, with 14 bases spanning the gap.

The chain carries TRBV7-6 and TRBJ1-1; 8 positions agree with TRBD1. With V trimmed by 5 bases and J by 0 bases, 14 bases remained unmatched. The CDR3 has 18 residues. Germline values: CDR1 SGHVS, CDR2 FNYEAQ. The CDR3 reads CASSQLPGQAGMNTEAFF. As DNA, the CDR3 is TGTGCCAGCAGCCAACTCCCGGGACAGGCTGGCATGAACACTGAAGCTTTCTTT.

The gene calls are TRBV12-3 or TRBV12-4 and TRBJ2-7; 14 nucleotides align to TRBD2. V trimming: 5 bases; J trimming: 5 bases; junction bases outside the gene matches: 5. This CDR3 is 15 amino acids long. The CDR3 here is CASSRGLAGVHEQYF. CDR3 DNA sequence: TGTGCCAGCAGTCGGGGACTAGCGGGAGTCCACGAGCAGTACTTC.

The chain carries TRBV5-1 and TRBJ2-7; 7 bases align to TRBD1. V lost 4 bases to trimming and J lost 3 bases; unmatched junction nucleotides: 10. The CDR3 length is 15 residues. Germline V gene lookup returns CDR1 SGHRS and CDR2 YFSETQ. The CDR3: CASSVDRAGVYEQYF. CDR3 DNA sequence: TGCGCCAGCAGCGTTGACAGGGCGGGTGTCTACGAGCAGTACTTC.

V gene TRBV15 combines with J gene TRBJ2-5; D might be TRBD2 (6 bases). V lost 3 bases, J lost 5 bases, and 13 bases lay in between. The germline V gene encodes CDR1 LNHNV and CDR2 YYDKDF (reference sequence). This CDR3 is 14 amino acids long. CDR3 sequence reads: CATSRSAGRETQYF. CDR3 sequence (DNA): TGTGCCACCAGCAGGAGTGCAGGGAGGGAGACCCAGTACTTC. The full variable domain, with the rest looked up from reference TRBV15 and TRBJ2-5, is DAMVIQNPRYQVTQFGKPVTLSCSQTLNHNVMYWYQQKSSQAPKLLFHYYDKDFNNEADTPDNFQSRRPNTSFCFLDIRSPGLGDTAMYLCATSRSAGRETQYFGPGTRLLVL.

This clonotype showed up just a few times. V gene TRBV7-2 combines with J gene TRBJ2-5; 7 positions match TRBD2. The DNA end lines up better with TRBJ2-7; the J call may be wrong. Germline CDR1 and CDR2: SGHTA and FQGNSA. This CDR3 contains 15 residues. The CDR3 bases are TGTGCCAGCAGCCCCTCGACTAGCCCTATTTACGAGCAGTACTTC. Amino acids: CASSPSTSPIYEQYF.

The chain has TRBV6-1 and TRBJ1-6; possibly TRBD1 for D (5 bases). V was pared by 1 base and J by 0 bases, with 10 bases between. The length of the CDR3 is 17 residues. Germline values: CDR1 MNHNS, CDR2 SASEGT. This CDR3 is CASSEGEGSSYNSPLHF. The CDR3 nucleotides read TGTGCCAGCAGTGAAGGAGAGGGGAGCTCCTATAATTCACCCCTCCACTTT.

The CDR3 loop reads CASSHGTTIAKNIQYF. As DNA, the CDR3 is TGCGCCAGCAGCCACGGGACTACTATAGCCAAAAACATTCAGTACTTC. The genes are TRBV5-1 and TRBJ2-4; 7 bases are a match to TRBD2. From germline, CDR1 is SGHRS and CDR2 YFSETQ. The CDR3 has 16 amino acids. V shed 4 bases, J shed 0 bases, and the junction held 7 bases outside the gene matches.

The V and J genes are TRBV5-1 and TRBJ2-1; D is tentatively TRBD1 or TRBD2 (6 bases each). The V gene lost 4 bases and the J gene lost 10 bases, with 15 bases spanning the gap. This CDR3 is 13 amino acids long. Germline V gene sequence: CDR1 SGHRS, CDR2 YFSETQ. The CDR3 sequence: CASSPGGRGEQFF. CDR3 DNA: TGCGCCAGCAGCCCCGGGGGCAGGGGCGAGCAGTTCTTC.

The genes are TRBV12-3 or TRBV12-4 and TRBJ2-3; unclear D gene. CDR3 length equals 14 residues. Trimming took off 6 bases at V and 0 bases at J, with 10 bases between the two ends. This CDR3 reads CASSPFSSTDTQYF. Here the CDR3 DNA reads TGTGCCAGCAGCCCCTTTTCGAGCACAGATACGCAGTATTTT.

This chain joins TRBV27 and TRBJ2-1, with a tentative D call TRBD2 (5 bases). Trimming left V 7 bases short and J 10 bases short, with 23 bases between. Germline-derived CDR1 and CDR2 are MNHEY and SMNVEV (reference sequence). The CDR3 extends over 15 amino acids. CDR3 in amino acids: CASNIWSLGREEQFF. As DNA, the CDR3 is TGTGCCAGCAACATTTGGAGTTTGGGTCGGGAAGAGCAGTTCTTC.

CDR3 nucleotide sequence: TGTGCCAGCAGCTTAGATGTTCCCCCCTACGAGCAGTACTTC. Translated: CASSLDVPPYEQYF. V is TRBV7-2 and J is TRBJ2-7; D gene ambiguous. Germline CDR1 SGHTA, CDR2 FQGNSA. Trimming took off 1 base at V and 2 bases at J, with 9 bases between the two ends. CDR3 length: 14 amino acids.

This chain joins TRBV20-1 and TRBJ2-7; 10 bases are shared with TRBD1. The CDR3 runs to 15 residues. V was pared by 6 bases and J by 6 bases, with 14 bases of the junction left unmatched. The V gene's germline CDR1 is DFQATT and CDR2 SNEGSKA (reference sequence). The CDR3 here is CSASQGTGVPSEQYF. The CDR3 DNA reads as TGCAGTGCAAGCCAGGGGACAGGGGTCCCCTCCGAGCAGTACTTC.

Only a few counts were recorded for this clonotype. This rearrangement joins TRBV20-1 to TRBJ2-3; 10 nucleotides match TRBD1. CDR1 is DFQATT and CDR2 is SNEGSKA in the germline V gene (reference sequence). V was pared by 2 bases and J by 4 bases, with 12 bases of the junction left unmatched. This CDR3 is built from 17 residues. CDR3 coding DNA: TGCAGTGCTAGAAAAGGGACAGGGGATGTAAATGCAGATACGCAGTATTTT. Amino acid sequence: CSARKGTGDVNADTQYF.

The V call is TRBV24-1, the J call TRBJ2-3; TRBD1 might be the D (5 bases). This CDR3 is 14 amino acids long. Trimming left V 0 bases short and J 4 bases short, with 7 bases between. Looked up from germline, CDR1 is KGHDR and CDR2 is SFDVKD. The CDR3 region has the DNA TGTGCCACCAGTGATTTGCAGGGCCCAGATACGCAGTATTTT. Translated, it gives CATSDLQGPDTQYF.